The 15 T cell receptor beta chains below all came from one sample that was sequenced in a study of blood T cells in healthy people across ages. Through a sample-barcoded 5' primer and a J-beta primer mix, a second PCR was run for about 6 to 11 cycles. In TCRdb, the 5' RACE reads were re-called with MiXCR into one record per CDR3 protein. The sample has roughly 650,000 distinct CDR3 sequences; about 34% are singletons. Sequenced: blood. Receptors were obtained from a woman aged 80 or older in good health.

The chain recombines TRBV20-1 with TRBJ2-7; 10 bases are shared with TRBD1. The CDR3 is 14 residues long. Germline CDR1 is DFQATT and CDR2 is SNEGSKA (reference sequence). Trimming at V came to 3 bases and at J to 3 bases, leaving 5 bases not matched to a gene. CDR3 sequence: CSARGTGDIYEQYF. CDR3 DNA sequence: TGCAGTGCTAGGGGGACAGGGGACATCTACGAGCAGTACTTC.

This clonotype was counted only a few times. CDR3 amino acids: CASRPRFGTGDEKLFF. The CDR3 DNA reads TGTGCCAGCAGACCCCGCTTTGGGACAGGGGATGAAAAACTGTTTTTT. The chain uses TRBV6-1 and TRBJ1-4; 10 bases match TRBD1. After removal of 6 bases from V and 6 bases from J, the junction contained 10 bases not matched to a gene. The CDR3 consists of 16 residues. Germline-derived CDR1 and CDR2 are MNHNS and SASEGT.

The chain combines TRBV12-3 or TRBV12-4 with TRBJ1-3; 8 bases agree with TRBD1. The CDR3 consists of 16 residues. V lost 6 bases and J lost 0; bases outside the gene matches: 7. CDR3 residues: CASSKTGGASGNTIYF. The DNA for the CDR3 is TGTGCCAGCAGCAAAACAGGGGGAGCCTCTGGAAACACCATATATTTT.

The V gene is TRBV12-3 or TRBV12-4, the J gene TRBJ1-2; possibly TRBD1 for D (5 bases). CDR3 size: 14 residues. Trimming removed 2 bases from V and 6 bases from J, with 13 bases in between. CDR3 sequence reads: CASSLQGVTDGYTF. The CDR3 coding sequence is TGTGCCAGCAGTTTACAAGGGGTGACGGATGGCTACACCTTC.

CDR3 sequence: CASSTAPGQGYEQYF. CDR3 nucleotides: TGTGCCAGCAGCACAGCTCCCGGACAGGGCTACGAGCAGTACTTC. This chain joins TRBV11-2 and TRBJ2-7; 8 bases agree with TRBD1. With V trimmed by 5 bases and J by 3 bases, 9 bases remained unmatched. CDR3 length: 15 residues. The germline gives CDR1 SGHAT, CDR2 FQNNGV.

V gene TRBV28 combines with J gene TRBJ2-3; TRBD2 agrees at 10 bases. V lost 4 bases and J lost 3; bases outside the gene matches: 7. Germline values: CDR1 MDHEN, CDR2 SYDVKM. This CDR3 is 16 amino acids long. CDR3: CASSSGAGGSTDTQYF. CDR3 nucleotide sequence: TGTGCCAGCAGTTCTGGAGCGGGGGGGTCAACAGATACGCAGTATTTT.

This clonotype was counted many times. The chain combines TRBV9 with TRBJ2-3; the D gene is possibly TRBD2 (5 bases). Germline V gives CDR1 SGDLS, CDR2 YYNGEE. This CDR3 is 14 amino acids long. Trimming removed 2 bases at V and 4 bases at J, with 11 bases between. The CDR3 loop reads CASSVTGSADTQYF. CDR3 nucleotides: TGTGCCAGCAGCGTTACGGGGTCGGCAGATACGCAGTATTTT.

This clonotype was picked up many times. V and J are TRBV27 and TRBJ2-1; TRBD2 aligns across 11 bases. This CDR3 comprises 16 residues. Trimming at V came to 3 bases and at J to 6 bases, leaving 7 bases not matched to a gene. The germline V gene encodes CDR1 MNHEY and CDR2 SMNVEV (reference sequence). The CDR3 bases are TGTGCCAGCAGTTTGAGTAGCGGGGGGGCTGGCAATGAGCAGTTCTTC. Translation gives CASSLSSGGAGNEQFF.

This clonotype was recorded many times. V and J are TRBV29-1 and TRBJ2-5; possible D gene TRBD1, 5 bases. The CDR3 contains 13 residues. Germline V gives CDR1 SQVTM, CDR2 ANQGSEA. V was shortened by 2 bases and J by 0 bases, with 7 bases between the two germline ends. The CDR3 is CSVERGYQETQYF. Written as DNA, the CDR3 is TGCAGCGTTGAAAGGGGCTACCAAGAGACCCAGTACTTC.

This clonotype was detected many times. CDR3: CASSLTGANEQFF. As DNA, the CDR3 is TGCGCCAGCAGCTTGACGGGGGCGAATGAGCAGTTCTTC. The chain uses TRBV5-1 and TRBJ2-1; TRBD1 or TRBD2 may be the D gene (6 bases each). CDR1 and CDR2 from the germline V gene are SGHRS and YFSETQ. This CDR3 region has 13 residues. Between the trimmed V and J ends, which lost 1 base and 7 bases, there was a span of 9 bases. The full variable domain, completed using reference TRBV5-1 and TRBJ2-1, is KAGVTQTPRYLIKTRGQQVTLSCSPISGHRSVSWYQQTPGQGLQFLFEYFSETQRNKGNFPGRFSGRQFSNSRSEMNVSTLELGDSALYLCASSLTGANEQFFGPGTRLTVL.

The rearrangement joins TRBV6-5 to TRBJ1-2; D is perhaps TRBD1 (5 bases). The V gene's germline CDR1 is MNHEY and CDR2 SVGAGI. Trimming cost V 6 bases and J 4 bases, with 15 bases left between them. The CDR3 length is 14 residues. The CDR3 sequence is CASSKQDQLYGYTF. CDR3 nucleotides: TGTGCCAGCAGCAAACAGGACCAGCTCTATGGCTACACCTTC.

This clonotype was seen once. The rearrangement uses TRBV30 and TRBJ1-2; 7 bases align to TRBD1. The CDR3 length is 11 residues. The V segment lost 4 bases and the J segment 8 bases; nucleotides outside the gene matches: 4. The germline V gene encodes CDR1 GTSNPN and CDR2 SVGIG (reference sequence). In nucleotides, the CDR3 is TGTGCCTGGAAAGGGACAGTAGGCTACACCTTC. This codes for CAWKGTVGYTF.

A word on this clonotype: This may arise from a read error, as a much more abundant clone is one base away. V is TRBV5-8 and J is TRBJ2-5, with TRBD1 identical over 11 bases. V dropped 7 bases and J dropped 1; count of bases not matched to a gene: 9. The CDR3 consists of 16 residues. CDR1 is SGHTS and CDR2 is YDEGEE in the germline V gene. As DNA, the CDR3 is TGTGCCAGCGGCATGGGACAGGGGGTAGGCCAAGAGACCCAGTACTTC. Its protein is CASGMGQGVGQETQYF.

This clonotype showed up just once. The chain employs TRBV10-2 and TRBJ2-1; 10 bases align to TRBD2. CDR3 length: 14 residues. The junction had 6 bases not matched to a gene; V was cut back by 6 bases and J by 7 bases. Per germline, CDR1 WSHSY and CDR2 SAAADI. CDR3 in amino acids: CASRGGLAKNEQFF. The CDR3 coding sequence is TGCGCCAGCAGGGGGGGACTAGCGAAGAATGAGCAGTTCTTC.

The genes are TRBV12-3 or TRBV12-4 and TRBJ2-5, with 9 bases fitting TRBD1. The CDR3 length is 14 residues. V was clipped by 5 bases and J by 7 bases; unmatched bases: 8. In DNA form, the CDR3 reads TGTGCCAGCAGTCCCTCGGGACAGGGCGCGACCCAGTACTTC. Amino acid sequence: CASSPSGQGATQYF.